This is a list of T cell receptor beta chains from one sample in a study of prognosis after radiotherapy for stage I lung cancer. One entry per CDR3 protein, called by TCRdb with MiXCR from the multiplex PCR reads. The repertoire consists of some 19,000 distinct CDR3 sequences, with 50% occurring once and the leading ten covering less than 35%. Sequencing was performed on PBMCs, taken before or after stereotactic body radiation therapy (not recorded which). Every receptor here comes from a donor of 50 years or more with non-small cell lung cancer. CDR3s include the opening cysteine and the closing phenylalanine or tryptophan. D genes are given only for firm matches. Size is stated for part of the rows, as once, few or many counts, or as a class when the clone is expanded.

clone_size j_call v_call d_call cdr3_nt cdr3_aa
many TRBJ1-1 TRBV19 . TGTGCCAAGACAGGAGTAAGGTTTGCCACTGAAGCTTTCTTT CAKTGVRFATEAFF
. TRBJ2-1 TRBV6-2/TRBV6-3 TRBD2 TGTGCCAGTAGTGAGGGGCGACTAGCGGGAGGGGATGAGCAGTTCTTC CASSEGRLAGGDEQFF
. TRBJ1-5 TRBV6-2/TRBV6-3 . TGTGCCAGCAGTTACAGCGGGGGCGGCAATCAGCCCCAGCATTTT CASSYSGGGNQPQHF
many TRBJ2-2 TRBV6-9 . TGTGCCAGCAGTTACCGGACGGCCGGGGAGCTGTTTTTT CASSYRTAGELFF
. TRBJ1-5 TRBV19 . TGTGCCAGTAGTACAGGGTTTAATCAGCCCCAGCATTTT CASSTGFNQPQHF
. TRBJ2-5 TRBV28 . TGTGCCAGCAGAAAGGGGCCTCAGGAGACCCAGTACTTC CASRKGPQETQYF
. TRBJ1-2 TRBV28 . TGTGCCAGCAGTGGGACGAGGTACACCTTC CASSGTRYTF
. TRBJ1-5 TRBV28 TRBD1 TGTGCCAGCAGGCCATACAGGGGGCTAGGACAGCCACAGAATTTT CASRPYRGLGQPQNF
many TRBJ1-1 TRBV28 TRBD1 TGTGCCAGCAGTTTCATGCCGGGACAGGGGGCGAATGAAGCTTTCTTT CASSFMPGQGANEAFF
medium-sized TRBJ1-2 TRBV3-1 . TGTGCCAGCAGGGGGGCGCATGGCTACACCTTC CASRGAHGYTF
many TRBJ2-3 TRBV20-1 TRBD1 TGCAGTGCTAGAGGGGGACAGGGCCTGGGAGATACGCAGTATTTT CSARGGQGLGDTQYF
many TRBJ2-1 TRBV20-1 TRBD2 TGCAGTGCTAGATCTAGCGGAGGAGTGGGTGAGCAGTTCTTC CSARSSGGVGEQFF
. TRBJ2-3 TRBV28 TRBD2 TGTGCCAGCAGTTCAGGGACTAGCGGGAGAATAGATACGCAGTATTTT CASSSGTSGRIDTQYF
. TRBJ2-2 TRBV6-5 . TGTGCCAGCAGTTACGCCGGGGGTACCGGGGAGCTGTTTTTT CASSYAGGTGELFF
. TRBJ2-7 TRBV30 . TGTGCCTCCCTCTGGGGGTCGAGCCACAGCGAGCAGTACTTC CASLWGSSHSEQYF
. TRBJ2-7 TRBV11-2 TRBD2 TGTGCCAGCAGCCCGGTAGTAGCGGGACGATACGAGCAGTACTTC CASSPVVAGRYEQYF
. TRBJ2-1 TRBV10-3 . TGTGAAATCAAGGCTAGAGGGTCCTACAATGAGCAGTTCTTC CEIKARGSYNEQFF
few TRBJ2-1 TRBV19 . TGTGCCAGTAGTGCGGCGGGGGCGGGCAATGAGCAGTTCTTC CASSAAGAGNEQFF
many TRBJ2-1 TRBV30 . TGTGCCTGGAAGAGGGGAAGGGTGAATGAGCAGTTCTTC CAWKRGRVNEQFF
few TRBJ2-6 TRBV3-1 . TGTGCCAGCAGCCTTGATTCCGGGGGGCCTAGAGGGCTTAACTCTGGGGACAACGTCCTGACTTTC CASSLDSGGPRGLNSGDNVLTF
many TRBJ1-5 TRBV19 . TGTGCCAGTAGTAGAAGGGACACAATAAGCAATCAGCCCCAGCATTTT CASSRRDTISNQPQHF
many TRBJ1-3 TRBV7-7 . TGTGCCAGCAGCCTCGCAGGGTCTGGAAACACCATATATTTT CASSLAGSGNTIYF
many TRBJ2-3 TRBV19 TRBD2 TGTGCCAGTTCTCGACTAGCGGGAGAATCAGATACGCAGTATTTT CASSRLAGESDTQYF
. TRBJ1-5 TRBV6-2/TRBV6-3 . TGTGCCAGCATTGACAGGACAGCCGATCAGCCCCAGCATTTT CASIDRTADQPQHF
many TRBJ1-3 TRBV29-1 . TGCAGCGTTGAAGATTGGTCAAAGTCTGGAAACACCATATATTTT CSVEDWSKSGNTIYF
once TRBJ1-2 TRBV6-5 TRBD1 TGTGCCAGCAGTTACGGGACAGGGACCAGCTATGGCTACACCTTC CASSYGTGTSYGYTF
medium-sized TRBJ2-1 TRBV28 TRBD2 TGTGCCAGCAGTTTAGCCGGGACTAGCGGGACCAATGAGCAGTTCTTC CASSLAGTSGTNEQFF
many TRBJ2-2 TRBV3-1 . TGTGCCAGCAGCCGGAGGGACCTTTTCACCGGGGAGCTGTTTTTT CASSRRDLFTGELFF
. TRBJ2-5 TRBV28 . TGTGCCAGCAGTTCCCCCCCCGCTCCCAGGAAACAAGAGACCCAGTACTTC CASSSPPAPRKQETQYF
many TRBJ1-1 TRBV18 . TGTGCCAGCTCACCACCGGTGTACGGGGTGGCGGACACTGAAGCTTTCTTT CASSPPVYGVADTEAFF
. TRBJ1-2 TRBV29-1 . TGCAGCGCTGAATCTCACGGTTACTACAACTTC CSAESHGYYNF
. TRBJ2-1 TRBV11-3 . TGTGCCAGCAGCCTCGGTAGGGGCCCGCAGTTCTTC CASSLGRGPQFF
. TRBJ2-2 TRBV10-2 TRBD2 TGCGCCAGCAGTGAACTAGCGGGAGACGTCGGGGAGCTGTTTTTT CASSELAGDVGELFF
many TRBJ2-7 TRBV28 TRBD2 TGTGCCAGCACCATAAGGGGATTTAGCGGGAGTTCGAACGAGCAGTACTTC CASTIRGFSGSSNEQYF
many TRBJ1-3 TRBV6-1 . TGTGCCAGCAGGGGGGTGTACTCTGGAAACACCATATATTTT CASRGVYSGNTIYF
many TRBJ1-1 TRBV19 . TGTGCCAGTGGGGTCTCCTTGAACACTGAAGCTTTCTTT CASGVSLNTEAFF
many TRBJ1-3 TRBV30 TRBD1 TGTGCCTGCGGACAGGGAAGCTCTGGAAACACCATATATTTT CACGQGSSGNTIYF
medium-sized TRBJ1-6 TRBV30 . TGTGCCTGGCAGCCGCCGAGTAATTCACCCCTCCACTTT CAWQPPSNSPLHF
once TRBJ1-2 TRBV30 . TGTGCCTGGAGTGTACTGCGTGGTGGTGGCTACACCTTC CAWSVLRGGGYTF
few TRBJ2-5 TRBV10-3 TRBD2 TGTGCCATCGGGGCTAGCGGAGAGACCCAGTACTTC CAIGASGETQYF
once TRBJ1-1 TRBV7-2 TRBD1 TGTGCCAGCAGCTTGACAGGGGTTTATACTGAAGCTTTCTTT CASSLTGVYTEAFF
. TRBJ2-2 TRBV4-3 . TGCGCCAGCAGCCAAGGGCGAGCGAACACCGGGGAGCTGTTTTTT CASSQGRANTGELFF
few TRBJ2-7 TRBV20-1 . TGCAGTGCTATCTCGCCCGGGGAACTGGCCTACGAGCAGTACTTC CSAISPGELAYEQYF
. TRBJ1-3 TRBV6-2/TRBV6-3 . TGTGCCAGCAGTTACTCTGCAGGAACCTCTGGAAACACCATATATTTT CASSYSAGTSGNTIYF
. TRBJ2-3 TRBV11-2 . TGTGCCAGCAGCTTGGCCGGGGGGCTAACAGATACGCAGTATTTT CASSLAGGLTDTQYF
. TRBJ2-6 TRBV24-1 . TGTGCCACCAGTGTCACCGGCACGGCTGGGGCCAACGTCCTGACTTTC CATSVTGTAGANVLTF
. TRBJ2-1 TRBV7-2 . TGTGCCAGCAGCTTATATGCCAGGGCGGGGAACAATGAGCAGTTCTTC CASSLYARAGNNEQFF
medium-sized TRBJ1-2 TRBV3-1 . TGTGCCAGCAGCCACAGGGCGGGCTACACCTTC CASSHRAGYTF
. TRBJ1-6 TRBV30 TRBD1 TGTGCCTGGAGCCCCCGGACAGGGTACGTTTCACCCCTCCACTTT CAWSPRTGYVSPLHF
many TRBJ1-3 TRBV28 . TGTGCCATACACGGGGGGGGGATATCTGGAAACACCATATATTTT CAIHGGGISGNTIYF
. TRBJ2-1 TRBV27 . TGTGCCAGCAGTTTACGGTCCCCGAGCTCCTACAATGAGCAGTTCTTC CASSLRSPSSYNEQFF
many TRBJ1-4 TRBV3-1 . TGTGCCAGCAGCCAACGGACAGCTAATGAAAAACTGTTTTTT CASSQRTANEKLFF
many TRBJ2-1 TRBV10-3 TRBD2 TGTGCCATCAGTGGACTAGCGGGAACCAATGAGCAGTTCTTC CAISGLAGTNEQFF